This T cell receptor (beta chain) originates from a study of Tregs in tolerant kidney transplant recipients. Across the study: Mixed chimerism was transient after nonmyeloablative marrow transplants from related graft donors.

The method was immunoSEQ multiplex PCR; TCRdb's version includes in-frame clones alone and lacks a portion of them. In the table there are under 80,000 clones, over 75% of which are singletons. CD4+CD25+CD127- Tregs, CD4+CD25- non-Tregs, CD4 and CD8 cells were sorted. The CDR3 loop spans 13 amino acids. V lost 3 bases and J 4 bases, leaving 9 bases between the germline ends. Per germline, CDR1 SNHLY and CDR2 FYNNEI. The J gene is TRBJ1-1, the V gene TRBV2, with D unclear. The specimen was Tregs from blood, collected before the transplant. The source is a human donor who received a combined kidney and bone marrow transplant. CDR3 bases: TGTGCCAGCAGTGACCGGGCAGGCACTGAAGCTTTCTTT. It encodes CASSDRAGTEAFF.